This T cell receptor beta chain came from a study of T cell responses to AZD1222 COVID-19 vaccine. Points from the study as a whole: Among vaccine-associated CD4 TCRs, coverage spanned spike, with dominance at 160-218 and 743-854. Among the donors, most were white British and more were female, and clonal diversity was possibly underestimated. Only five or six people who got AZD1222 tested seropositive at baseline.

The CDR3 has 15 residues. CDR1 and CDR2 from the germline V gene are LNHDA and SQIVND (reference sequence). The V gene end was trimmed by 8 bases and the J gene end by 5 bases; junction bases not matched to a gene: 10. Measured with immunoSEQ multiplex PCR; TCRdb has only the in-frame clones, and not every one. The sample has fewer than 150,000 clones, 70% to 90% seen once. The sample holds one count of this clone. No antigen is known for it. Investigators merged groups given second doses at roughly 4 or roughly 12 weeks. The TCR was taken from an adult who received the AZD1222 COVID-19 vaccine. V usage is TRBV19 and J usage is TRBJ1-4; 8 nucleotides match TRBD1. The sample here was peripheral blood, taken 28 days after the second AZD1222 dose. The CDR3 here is CASSTTGVFNEKLFF. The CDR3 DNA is TGTGCCAGTTCAACGACAGGGGTGTTCAATGAAAAACTGTTTTTT.